This T cell receptor beta chain appears in the sequencing data of a study of radiation and T cells in renal cell carcinoma. Time point described: blood 4 weeks post-SBRT, at nephrectomy. Treatment denoted: 15 Gy SBRT to primary tumor, nephrectomy 4 weeks later. Sequencing was performed with immunoSEQ multiplex PCR; in TCRdb, only in-frame clones are kept and a portion is missing. The sample lists about 170,000 clones, roughly 90% occurring once. Germline V CDR1 and CDR2: DFQATT, SNEGSKA (reference sequence). Trimming removed 1 base from V and 9 bases from J, with 9 bases in between. The CDR3 consists of 11 residues.

Sequences were derived from blood, sampled from a patient whose treatment included radiotherapy and nephrectomy. The chain links TRBV20-1 to TRBJ1-1; TRBD1 might be the D (5 bases). This receptor was identified in a woman in her 50s with renal cell carcinoma. CDR3 protein: CSARGGLQAFF. CDR3 DNA sequence: TGCAGTGCTAGAGGGGGGTTACAAGCTTTCTTT.